This T cell receptor beta chain was profiled in a study of beta chain features in type 1 diabetes. Expressed TCRB transcripts were sequenced because the isolated RNA had all been reverse transcribed beforehand. Method: immunoSEQ multiplex PCR; TCRdb's copy keeps in-frame clones and lacks some. The data hold 350,000 to 400,000 clones, with about 16% observed a single time. In this sample, this clone turned up a few times. What it recognizes is unknown. Study-level results: Diminished insertions and augmented deletions at VDJ junctions characterized type 1 diabetes patients. Equally in patients and controls, PCR might preferentially amplify shorter templates. Because the template was cDNA, high-expressing cells might be over-represented.

Trimming removed 4 bases from V and 2 bases from J; junction bases left unmatched: 4. The V gene's germline CDR1 is KGHSH and CDR2 LQKENI. The CDR3 is 15 amino acids. Sample: naive CD4+ T cells from blood. The J gene is TRBJ1-5, the V gene TRBV18; 8 bases are shared with TRBD1. The receptor was derived from a woman between 18 and 30 years old in good health. CDR3 amino acids: CASSHGQGGNQPQHF. The CDR3 bases are TGTGCCAGCTCACACGGACAGGGAGGCAATCAGCCCCAGCATTTT. The variable domain in full, completed from reference TRBV18 and TRBJ1-5, reads NAGVMQNPRHLVRRRGQEARLRCSPMKGHSHVYWYRQLPEEGLKFMVYLQKENIIDESGMPKERFSAEFPKEGPSILRIQQVVRGDSAAYFCASSHGQGGNQPQHFGDGTRLSIL.